This T cell receptor (beta chain) was recovered during a study of T-cell reconstitution after alpha-beta-depleted transplantation in children. General study results and limits: Surviving recipient T cells and thymic progenitors underlay high day-60 TCRbeta diversity in some patients. T-cell counts and diversity at one year post-transplant came mainly from newly produced T cells. After transplant, at about two months, alpha-beta T cells were reportedly derived from several hundred expanded graft clones.

CDR3 size: 16 residues. V lost 1 base, J lost 3 bases, and 16 bases lay in between. The V gene's germline CDR1 is LGHNA and CDR2 YNFKEQ. As it was prepared, the TCRbeta library received unique molecular identifiers. MiXCR, applied by TCRdb to the PCR reads, yields one record per CDR3 protein. Of approximately 980,000 distinct CDR3 sequences listed, less than 30% are singletons. This clonotype was counted once. Its antigen is not known. This rearrangement joins TRBV4-2 to TRBJ2-7; D may be TRBD2 (5 bases). The specimen was PBMCs, mostly from graft donor cells, collected 360 days after TCRalphabeta/CD19-depleted stem cell transplant. This receptor was taken from a boy younger than two who had a stem cell transplant for SCID, so the T cells may come from the graft donor. CDR3 in amino acids: CASSQAGEFGYYEQYF. The CDR3, as DNA: TGTGCCAGCAGCCAAGCCGGGGAGTTTGGATACTACGAGCAGTACTTC.